The 27 T cell receptor beta chains in this list originate from one sample, sequenced in a study of human T cells and chemical hapten exposure. Time point: patch test 1, 2 weeks after DPC sensitization. Described treatment: therapeutic diphenylcyclopropenone sensitization with weekly scalp DPC. TCRdb processed the RACE reads anew with MiXCR; each CDR3 protein has one entry. The profile shows around 71,000 distinct CDR3 sequences, more than 8% of them singletons. The sequences come from whole blood, collected in connection with sensitization to the hapten diphenylcyclopropenone (DPC). The receptors derive from a woman aged 40 to 50 with alopecia areata. Some clones in this sample may be carry-over from other donors' samples.

This clonotype was seen at least ten times. V gene TRBV13 combines with J gene TRBJ1-1; the D gene is possibly TRBD1 (5 bases). V was cut by 4 bases and J by 2 bases, with 14 bases left in between. Germline V gives CDR1 PRHDT, CDR2 FYEKMQ (reference sequence). This CDR3 has 15 residues. The CDR3 spells CASSSRGRTNTEAFF. The CDR3 DNA follows: TGTGCCAGCAGCTCCCGGGGCAGGACAAACACTGAAGCTTTCTTT.

V and J are TRBV27 and TRBJ1-2; TRBD1 matches 8 bases. V gave up 0 bases and J gave up 3 bases; unmatched junction bases: 3. This CDR3 has 15 residues. Germline V gene data show CDR1 as MNHEY and CDR2 as SMNVEV (reference sequence). The CDR3 sequence: CASSLSPGGYYGYTF. The CDR3 DNA follows: TGTGCCAGCAGTTTATCGCCAGGGGGCTACTATGGCTACACCTTC.

This clonotype was recorded many times. This chain connects TRBV10-3 to TRBJ2-1; D tentatively reads TRBD1 or TRBD2 (5 bases each). The CDR3 length is 17 residues. The germline gives CDR1 ENHRY, CDR2 SYGVKD. V was trimmed by 2 bases and J by 2 bases, leaving 16 bases between them. This CDR3 reads CAISEPKTGPPYNEQFF. For the CDR3, the DNA is TGTGCCATCAGTGAGCCAAAAACGGGACCCCCCTACAATGAGCAGTTCTTC.

This clonotype was counted many times. CDR3 amino acids: CASRSAVTYEQYF. Written as DNA, the CDR3 is TGTGCCAGCAGGTCGGCCGTCACCTACGAGCAGTACTTC. J is TRBJ2-7 and V is TRBV28, with D uncertain. Between the trimmed V and J ends, which lost 6 bases and 2 bases, there was a span of 11 bases. CDR3 size: 13 residues. The germline V gene has CDR1 MDHEN and CDR2 SYDVKM.

In its sample, this clonotype was seen many times. The V gene is TRBV28, the J gene TRBJ1-6; 9 bases map to TRBD1. Looked up from germline, CDR1 is MDHEN and CDR2 is SYDVKM. There are 18 residues in the CDR3. The V gene end was trimmed by 0 bases and the J gene end by 8 bases; junction bases not matched to a gene: 11. CDR3 DNA sequence: TGTGCCAGCAGTTTATGGATAATGGGACAGGGCACGGATTCACCCCTCCACTTT. It specifies CASSLWIMGQGTDSPLHF.

The V and J genes are TRBV29-1 and TRBJ2-5; D is possibly TRBD2 (6 bases). Trimming left V 7 bases short and J 3 bases short, with 15 bases between. Germline CDR1 and CDR2: SQVTM and ANQGSEA. The CDR3 has 13 amino acids. CDR3 DNA sequence: TGCAGCGCCTACTCGGGAGACAAAGAGACCCAGTACTTC. It encodes CSAYSGDKETQYF.

The rearrangement links TRBV5-1 to TRBJ2-3; no reliable D call. Trimming left V 0 bases short and J 4 bases short, with 12 bases between. Germline V lookup: CDR1 SGHRS, CDR2 YFSETQ. The CDR3 length is 15 residues. Here the CDR3 reads CASSLVPGYSDTQYF. CDR3 coding DNA: TGCGCCAGCAGCTTGGTCCCCGGTTATTCAGATACGCAGTATTTT.

Ten or more counts support this clonotype. The chain couples TRBV2 to TRBJ1-5, with D possibly TRBD1 on 5 matching bases. Trimming removed 2 bases from V and 2 bases from J, with 16 bases in between. Germline V lookup: CDR1 SNHLY, CDR2 FYNNEI. This CDR3 has 17 amino acids. CDR3 in DNA: TGTGCCAGCAGTGAAAGAACTTTGGGGCAGGGCAATCAGCCCCAGCATTTT. It codes for CASSERTLGQGNQPQHF.

There are many counts of this clonotype. The chain is built from TRBV4-3 and TRBJ2-7; 8 bases line up with TRBD2. Germline V gene sequence: CDR1 LGHNA, CDR2 YSLEER. CDR3 size: 15 residues. The V segment lost 0 bases and the J segment 3 bases; nucleotides outside the gene matches: 4. The CDR3: CASSQDRGLVYEQYF. DNA of the CDR3: TGCGCCAGCAGCCAAGATCGGGGACTAGTCTACGAGCAGTACTTC.

This clonotype appeared a few times. This chain links TRBV20-1 with TRBJ1-1; the D gene is possibly TRBD1 (5 bases). This CDR3 contains 11 residues. V shed 1 base and J shed 5 bases, with 5 bases lying between them. Germline values: CDR1 DFQATT, CDR2 SNEGSKA (reference sequence). CDR3 protein: CSARGGTEAFF. The CDR3 DNA sequence: TGCAGTGCTAGAGGGGGGACTGAAGCTTTCTTT.

This clonotype came up many times. The genes are TRBV11-1 and TRBJ2-1, with D uncertain. V shed 6 bases and J shed 8 bases, with 11 bases lying between them. Germline CDR1 is SGHAT and CDR2 is FQDESV (reference sequence). The CDR3 spans 12 residues. The CDR3 DNA reads as TGTGCCAGCAGTCAAACGGGTGATGAGCAGTTCTTC. Amino acid sequence: CASSQTGDEQFF.

This clonotype was seen a handful of times. The chain is built from TRBV3-1 and TRBJ2-2; D not resolved. The germline V gene encodes CDR1 LGHDT and CDR2 YNNKEL (reference sequence). The CDR3 has 15 residues. V was pared by 1 base and J by 6 bases, with 12 bases between. The CDR3 coding sequence is TGTGCCAGCAGCCAAGTTGAAGGGTATGCCGGGGAGCTGTTTTTT. Translating gives CASSQVEGYAGELFF.

This clonotype occurred many times. V is TRBV11-2 and J is TRBJ2-1; maybe TRBD1 (5 bases). V was cut by 4 bases and J by 6 bases, with 10 bases left in between. This CDR3 has 13 residues. CDR1 and CDR2 (germline): SGHAT, FQNNGV. The CDR3: CASSSQGFNEQFF. CDR3 DNA: TGTGCCAGCAGCTCGCAGGGATTCAATGAGCAGTTCTTC.

Turning to this clonotype: A much bigger clone sits one base away, suggesting this may be a read error. The chain recombines TRBV4-3 with TRBJ2-7; possible D gene TRBD2, 6 bases. V lost 0 bases and J 3 bases, leaving 6 bases between the germline ends. CDR1 is LGHNA and CDR2 is YSLEER in the germline V gene. The CDR3 runs 13 residues. In nucleotides, the CDR3 is TGCGCCAGCAGCCAAGAGGAGGGCTACGAGCAGTACTTC. Translated: CASSQEEGYEQYF.

This clonotype was detected ten times or more. The chain combines TRBV11-2 with TRBJ2-3, with 11 bases that match TRBD2. The J segment lost 0 bases and the V segment lost 0 bases, leaving 2 bases of the junction unmatched. The CDR3 runs to 17 residues. Looked up from germline, CDR1 is SGHAT and CDR2 is FQNNGV. DNA for the CDR3: TGTGCCAGCAGCTTAGAGACTAGCGGGACTAGCACAGATACGCAGTATTTT. Protein sequence: CASSLETSGTSTDTQYF.

The table lists this clonotype with a few counts. The chain is built from TRBV2 and TRBJ2-3; D is unresolved. With 1 base removed from V and 5 bases from J, the gap between germline ends came to 19 bases. The CDR3 consists of 17 residues. CDR1 is SNHLY, CDR2 FYNNEI, per germline. The CDR3 nucleotides read TGTGCCAGCAGTGAAGGCTTGTGGGGTTATGAGGTAGATACGCAGTATTTT. Protein sequence: CASSEGLWGYEVDTQYF. Variable domain in full (rest from reference TRBV2 and TRBJ2-3): EPEVTQTPSHQVTQMGQEVILRCVPISNHLYFYWYRQILGQKVEFLVSFYNNEISEKSEIFDDQFSVERPDGSNFTLKIRSTKLEDSAMYFCASSEGLWGYEVDTQYFGPGTRLTVL.

The CDR3 region is CASSLEGFWDREKATF. The CDR3 coding sequence is TGTGCCAGCAGTTTAGAAGGTTTCTGGGACAGGGAGAAGGCCACCTTC. The V call is TRBV12-3 or TRBV12-4, the J call TRBJ1-2; 9 bases are shared with TRBD1. This CDR3 has 16 residues. V gave up 1 base and J gave up 13 bases; unmatched junction bases: 16.

This clonotype appeared many times. The genes are TRBV7-9 and TRBJ1-1; D call uncertain. Per germline, CDR1 SEHNR and CDR2 FQNEAQ (reference sequence). Between the trimmed V and J ends, which lost 11 bases and 1 base, there was a span of 14 bases. The CDR3 has 13 amino acids. The CDR3 DNA follows: TGTGCCGTACAGCTCTCCTCGAACACTGAAGCTTTCTTT. It codes for CAVQLSSNTEAFF.

V and J are TRBV20-1 and TRBJ1-2; D call uncertain. The germline V gene encodes CDR1 DFQATT and CDR2 SNEGSKA (reference sequence). This CDR3 is built from 13 residues. V was clipped by 6 bases and J by 8 bases, with 19 bases between them. Here the CDR3 DNA reads TGCAGTGCCCCATCGTTGGAGAGTGGCGGCTACACCTTC. This encodes CSAPSLESGGYTF.

This clonotype was seen many times. An end of the junction differs from the germline gene, which may be a read error. CDR3 residues: CASSTYEGDAGPKEKLFF. The CDR3 DNA sequence: TGTGCCAGTAGTACTTACGAGGGGGATGCCGGACCTAAGGAAAAACTGTTTTTT. V gene TRBV19 combines with J gene TRBJ1-4; a possible D gene is TRBD1 (6 bases). The CDR3 runs to 18 residues. Per the germline V gene, CDR1 is LNHDA and CDR2 is SQIVND (reference sequence).

This clonotype came up many times. The chain uses TRBV6-2 or TRBV6-3 and TRBJ2-7, with D unresolved. Germline assignment: CDR1 MNHEY and CDR2 SVGEGT. The ends were cut back, 4 bases at V and 2 bases at J, with 15 bases in the middle. The CDR3 length is 15 residues. The CDR3 bases are TGTGCCAGCAGTTCTCGGTTTGCAGGCACCTACGAGCAGTACTTC. This codes for CASSSRFAGTYEQYF.

For the CDR3, the DNA is TGTGCCAGCAGCCCGGCCGGGCATAACTATGGCTACACCTTC. It encodes CASSPAGHNYGYTF. The rearrangement links TRBV7-2 to TRBJ1-2; no firm D call. This CDR3 comprises 14 residues. Trimming shortened V by 5 bases and J by 1 base, and 11 bases separated the two germline ends. Per the germline V gene, CDR1 is SGHTA and CDR2 is FQGNSA.

This clonotype was picked up many times. The chain joins TRBV5-1 to TRBJ2-5; 9 bases agree with TRBD2. V dropped 5 bases and J dropped 4; count of bases not matched to a gene: 18. The CDR3 extends over 18 amino acids. Germline CDR1 SGHRS, CDR2 YFSETQ. The CDR3 region has the DNA TGCGCCAGCAGGATTGGGTCCAGCGGGGGGCTTTTTGGAGAGACCCAGTACTTC. As protein: CASRIGSSGGLFGETQYF.

This clonotype was counted at least ten times. V is TRBV7-9 and J is TRBJ1-1; tentative D call: TRBD1 (6 bases). The CDR3 contains 12 residues. Germline V gene data show CDR1 as SEHNR and CDR2 as FQNEAQ (reference sequence). The V and J ends lost 4 bases and 6 bases respectively, with 9 bases between them. CDR3 residues: CASSSQGSEAFF. CDR3 DNA: TGTGCCAGCAGCTCACAGGGTTCTGAAGCTTTCTTT. The variable domain in full, completed from reference TRBV7-9 and TRBJ1-1, reads DTGVSQNPRHKITKRGQNVTFRCDPISEHNRLYWYRQTLGQGPEFLTYFQNEAQLEKSRLLSDRFSAERPKGSFSTLEIQRTEQGDSAMYLCASSSQGSEAFFGQGTRLTVV.

This clonotype was detected ten times or more. This rearrangement joins TRBV19 to TRBJ1-4; TRBD1 agrees at 8 bases. Germline assignment: CDR1 LNHDA and CDR2 SQIVND (reference sequence). Trimming took 5 bases from V and 6 from J; bases not matched to a gene: 8. CDR3 size: 15 residues. CDR3 DNA sequence: TGTGCCAGTAGTCCCGAGGACAGGGAGGATGAAAAACTGTTTTTT. This codes for CASSPEDREDEKLFF.

On this clonotype itself: A read error is possible here, since a much larger clone lies one base away. The chain joins TRBV30 to TRBJ1-1, with a tentative D call TRBD1 (6 bases). The germline gives CDR1 GTSNPN, CDR2 SVGIG (reference sequence). V was clipped by 4 bases and J by 1 base, with 22 bases between them. The CDR3 is 17 residues long. The CDR3 region has the DNA TGTGCCTGGACCCGCTCGGGACACGCGCTAGGGAACACTGAAGCTTTCTTT. Translated: CAWTRSGHALGNTEAFF.

In this sample, this clonotype turned up many times. The chain links TRBV28 to TRBJ1-5; a possible D gene is TRBD1 (5 bases). Germline values: CDR1 MDHEN, CDR2 SYDVKM. The CDR3 runs to 16 residues. Trimming shortened V by 4 bases and J by 2 bases, and 15 bases separated the two germline ends. The CDR3 spells CASSSSGTDRNQPQHF. The CDR3 coding sequence is TGTGCCAGCAGTTCCTCCGGGACCGATCGCAATCAGCCCCAGCATTTT.